The 20 T cell receptor beta chains below were found in one sample sequenced in a study of T cell responses to AZD1222 COVID-19 vaccine. Sequencing was performed with immunoSEQ multiplex PCR; in TCRdb, only in-frame clones are kept and a portion is missing. The sample lists over 25,000 clones, about 90% occurring once. The sample here was peripheral blood, taken 28 days after the second AZD1222 dose. These receptors were taken from an adult who received the AZD1222 COVID-19 vaccine.

The chain uses TRBV30 and TRBJ1-3, with D maybe TRBD1 (5 bases). CDR1 is GTSNPN and CDR2 is SVGIG in the germline V gene (reference sequence). Deletions cut 8 bases from V and 0 bases from J, with 17 bases between. The CDR3 sequence is 15 residues long. In DNA form, the CDR3 reads TGTGCCCAATACGGGGGGTTGGGCTCTGGAAACACCATATATTTT. Protein sequence: CAQYGGLGSGNTIYF. Together with reference TRBV30 and TRBJ1-3, the CDR3 gives the full variable domain: SQTIHQWPATLVQPVGSPLSLECTVEGTSNPNLYWYRQAAGRGLQLLFYSVGIGQISSEVPQNLSASRPQDRQFILSSKKLLLSDSGFYLCAQYGGLGSGNTIYFGEGSWLTVV.

The gene calls are TRBV3-1 (or the pseudogene TRBV3-2) and TRBJ2-7; TRBD2 is a possible D gene (6 bases). Trimming removed 4 bases at V and 4 bases at J, with 17 bases between. This CDR3 comprises 15 residues. Looked up from germline, CDR1 is LGHDT and CDR2 is YNNKEL (reference sequence). The CDR3 loop reads CASSLPGSGWYEQYF. The CDR3 DNA reads TGTGCCAGCAGCCTCCCCGGTAGCGGATGGTACGAGCAGTACTTC.

The V call is TRBV5-6, the J call TRBJ2-2; D is uncertain. V lost 5 bases, J lost 5 bases, and 16 bases lay in between. Looked up from germline, CDR1 is SGHDT and CDR2 is YYEEEE. This CDR3 is 15 amino acids long. The CDR3: CASSFAGVKTGELFF. CDR3 DNA: TGTGCCAGCAGTTTCGCTGGTGTAAAAACCGGGGAGCTGTTTTTT.

This chain connects TRBV30 to TRBJ1-3, with 10 bases lining up with TRBD1. The germline V gene encodes CDR1 GTSNPN and CDR2 SVGIG (reference sequence). The CDR3 consists of 16 residues. Germline trimming cut 0 bases from V and 4 bases from J; bases unmatched to any gene: 6. CDR3 amino acids: CAWSVQGQGKGNTIYF. CDR3 in DNA: TGTGCCTGGAGTGTACAGGGACAGGGGAAAGGAAACACCATATATTTT.

This chain connects TRBV4-3 to TRBJ2-1; D is undetermined. CDR3 length: 13 residues. V dropped 0 bases and J dropped 8 bases, with 8 bases sitting between them. Germline V gene lookup returns CDR1 LGHNA and CDR2 YSLEER. The CDR3 is CASSQELLDEQFF. CDR3 in DNA: TGCGCCAGCAGCCAAGAACTGTTAGATGAGCAGTTCTTC.

The CDR3 is CASSVGSTDTQYF. The CDR3 bases are TGTGCCAGCAGCGTAGGTAGCACAGATACGCAGTATTTT. The chain carries TRBV9 and TRBJ2-3; the D is unclear. Per germline, CDR1 SGDLS and CDR2 YYNGEE. Trimming pared 0 bases from V and 0 bases from J, leaving 2 bases between. The CDR3 extends over 13 amino acids.

This rearrangement joins TRBV12-5 to TRBJ1-1; TRBD1 aligns across 9 bases. The CDR3 loop spans 13 amino acids. Losses at the gene ends were 6 bases for V and 4 bases for J; bases not matched to a gene: 3. Germline lookup yields CDR1 LGHNT and CDR2 FRNRAP. The CDR3 region is CASGPQGATEAFF. DNA of the CDR3: TGTGCTAGTGGCCCACAGGGGGCCACTGAAGCTTTCTTT.

The V call is TRBV7-2, the J call TRBJ2-3; 8 nucleotides agree with TRBD2. V shed 8 bases and J 3 bases; nucleotides not matched to a gene: 7. CDR1 and CDR2 from the germline V gene are SGHTA and FQGNSA. The CDR3 is 14 residues long. The CDR3 here is CASGPGGSTDTQYF. The CDR3 DNA follows: TGTGCCAGCGGCCCGGGGGGGAGTACAGATACGCAGTATTTT.

The gene calls are TRBV4-2 and TRBJ2-3, with 7 bases aligning to TRBD1. Germline V gene data show CDR1 as LGHNA and CDR2 as YNFKEQ. Trimming took 5 bases from V and 1 from J; bases not matched to a gene: 12. This CDR3 comprises 17 residues. The DNA of the CDR3 is TGTGCCAGCAGCGCCTTAGTCCAAGGACAGGGCACAGATACGCAGTATTTT. It codes for CASSALVQGQGTDTQYF.

Here the CDR3 reads CATSRDRETGELFF. CDR3 nucleotides: TGTGCCACCAGCAGAGATCGCGAGACCGGGGAGCTGTTTTTT. V usage is TRBV15 and J usage is TRBJ2-2; D call uncertain. Trimming took off 0 bases at V and 5 bases at J, with 7 bases between the two ends. CDR1 and CDR2 (germline): LNHNV, YYDKDF (reference sequence). The CDR3 extends over 14 amino acids. The full variable domain, in which reference TRBV15 and TRBJ2-2 provide the parts outside the CDR3, is DAMVIQNPRYQVTQFGKPVTLSCSQTLNHNVMYWYQQKSSQAPKLLFHYYDKDFNNEADTPDNFQSRRPNTSFCFLDIRSPGLGDTAMYLCATSRDRETGELFFGEGSRLTVL.

This clone was observed once. This rearrangement joins TRBV5-1 to TRBJ2-3; no definite D call. The CDR3 loop spans 15 amino acids. Between the trimmed V and J ends, which lost 3 bases and 0 bases, there was a span of 11 bases. Germline loops: CDR1 SGHRS, CDR2 YFSETQ. CDR3 in amino acids: CASSSHLGSTDTQYF. The CDR3 DNA reads as TGCGCCAGCAGCTCCCATCTGGGGAGCACAGATACGCAGTATTTT.

In DNA, the CDR3 is TGCGCCAGCAGCCCCTTGACTAGCGGGAGGGCGTCTGAGACCCAGTACTTC. Translation gives CASSPLTSGRASETQYF. The V call is TRBV5-1, the J call TRBJ2-5; 14 positions match TRBD2. The germline gives CDR1 SGHRS, CDR2 YFSETQ. This CDR3 spans 17 amino acids. The trim removed 4 bases at V and 5 bases at J, leaving 10 bases unmatched. Supplemented by reference TRBV5-1 and TRBJ2-5, the full variable domain reads KAGVTQTPRYLIKTRGQQVTLSCSPISGHRSVSWYQQTPGQGLQFLFEYFSETQRNKGNFPGRFSGRQFSNSRSEMNVSTLELGDSALYLCASSPLTSGRASETQYFGPGTRLLVL.

The chain couples TRBV29-1 to TRBJ1-2; the D gene is possibly TRBD1 (6 bases). Germline loops: CDR1 SQVTM, CDR2 ANQGSEA. The CDR3 is 14 residues long. V dropped 3 bases and J dropped 2 bases, with 13 bases sitting between them. CDR3 in amino acids: CSVEGGTGNYGYTF. The CDR3 DNA reads as TGCAGCGTTGAGGGAGGCACAGGGAACTATGGCTACACCTTC.

The DNA of the CDR3 is TGTGCCAGTGGGGCGAACTATGACTCCTACGAGCAGTACTTC. Translating it yields CASGANYDSYEQYF. The chain uses TRBV19 and TRBJ2-7; possible D gene TRBD1, 5 bases. The CDR3 sequence is 14 residues long. Trimming stripped 8 bases from V and 0 bases from J, with 14 bases between. CDR1 LNHDA and CDR2 SQIVND come from the germline V gene (reference sequence).

The chain couples TRBV11-3 to TRBJ1-1; D is unclear. The CDR3 totals 19 residues. Germline V gives CDR1 SGHNT, CDR2 YENEEA. With 3 bases removed from V and 3 bases from J, the gap between germline ends came to 26 bases. The CDR3: CASSFSPGGGWDVDTEAFF. For the CDR3, the DNA is TGTGCCAGCAGCTTTTCCCCCGGTGGAGGCTGGGATGTGGACACTGAAGCTTTCTTT. Full variable domain (remainder filled in from reference TRBV11-3 and TRBJ1-1): EAGVVQSPRYKIIEKKQPVAFWCNPISGHNTLYWYLQNLGQGPELLIRYENEEAVDDSQLPKDRFSAERLKGVDSTLKIQPAELGDSAVYLCASSFSPGGGWDVDTEAFFGQGTRLTVV.

The chain links TRBV12-5 to TRBJ1-1; possible D gene TRBD1, 6 bases. CDR1 and CDR2 (germline): LGHNT, FRNRAP. The CDR3 is made up of 14 amino acids. The V gene lost 10 bases and the J gene lost 4 bases, with 19 bases spanning the gap. The CDR3, as DNA: TGTGCTACCTCAGGGGAAGGTTTGGGCACTGAAGCTTTCTTT. Protein sequence: CATSGEGLGTEAFF.

V gene TRBV21-1 combines with J gene TRBJ1-1; TRBD1, the table's D call, was not compared with the DNA. TRBV21-1 constitutes a pseudogene. The CDR3 contains 18 residues. CDR3 region: CASSKVEGTGTENTEAFF. The CDR3 nucleotides are TGTGCCAGCAGCAAAGTCGAGGGGACAGGGACGGAAAACACTGAAGCTTTCTTT.

The chain joins TRBV28 to TRBJ1-5; 10 bases line up with TRBD1. The J segment lost 6 bases and the V segment lost 1 base, leaving 3 bases of the junction unmatched. The CDR3 sequence is 15 residues long. Germline V lookup: CDR1 MDHEN, CDR2 SYDVKM. Written as DNA, the CDR3 is TGTGCCAGCAGTTTATCACGACAGGGGGCTCAGCCCCAGCATTTT. Translated, it gives CASSLSRQGAQPQHF.

The chain recombines TRBV11-1 with TRBJ2-1; 10 bases agree with TRBD1. Germline trimming cut 5 bases from V and 8 bases from J; bases unmatched to any gene: 12. Germline loops: CDR1 SGHAT, CDR2 FQDESV (reference sequence). The CDR3 length is 16 residues. CDR3 in DNA: TGTGCCAGCAGCCTGCTTTTTGGGACAGGGGTACATGAGCAGTTCTTC. Translation: CASSLLFGTGVHEQFF.

The chain joins TRBV7-2 to TRBJ1-3, with D unresolved. Trimming stripped 6 bases from V and 1 base from J, with 19 bases between. Germline loops: CDR1 SGHTA, CDR2 FQGNSA. CDR3 length: 17 residues. CDR3 in amino acids: CASSQTLGRSSGNTIYF. The CDR3 coding sequence is TGTGCCAGCAGTCAGACACTTGGCAGGTCGTCTGGAAACACCATATATTTT.